This TCR beta chain came from a study of T-cell reconstitution after alpha-beta-depleted transplantation in children. Trimming cost V 6 bases and J 2 bases; bases outside gene matches: 7. The germline CDR1 and CDR2 sequences are MNHNS and SASEGT. The CDR3 loop spans 14 amino acids. Points from the study as a whole: Counts and diversity of T cells one year after transplant came mostly from newly produced T cells. Some patients owed their high day-60 TCRbeta diversity to surviving recipient T cells and thymic progenitors.

There are a few counts of this clonotype. Its antigen remains unknown. Preparation of the TCRbeta library involved a method that used unique molecular identifiers. One entry per CDR3 protein results from TCRdb running MiXCR on the PCR reads. The sample has about 900,000 distinct CDR3 sequences, around 30% seen once; the top ten hold 28%. This chain connects TRBV6-1 to TRBJ2-7, with 7 bases matching TRBD1. Sequencing used PBMCs, mostly from graft donor cells, obtained 360 days after TCRalphabeta/CD19-depleted stem cell transplant. The sequence came from a boy under two years old who had a stem cell transplant for SCID, so the T cells may come from the graft donor. The CDR3 reads CASRPDRAPYEQYF. The CDR3 DNA reads TGTGCCAGCAGACCCGACAGGGCCCCCTACGAGCAGTACTTC.